The rows below give T cell receptor beta chains drawn from one sample of a study of T cells in Graves' hyperthyroidism and ophthalmopathy. TCRdb recomputed calls from the multiplex PCR reads with MiXCR, one row per CDR3 protein. This table holds around 560,000 distinct CDR3 sequences, over 15% found once. What was sequenced was blood. The receptor set was obtained from a woman aged 18-30 years with Graves' hyperthyroidism. Each CDR3 is given without its conserved first and last residue. Clone size appears in some rows only: once, few, many, or a class for an expanded clone.

clone_size: few
j_call: TRBJ2-5
v_call: TRBV6-2/TRBV6-3
cdr3_length: 16
cdr3_aa: ASTQPPGLAGFKRTQY

clone_size: few
j_call: TRBJ1-1
v_call: TRBV25-1
cdr3_length: 12
cdr3_aa: ASSIRGQNTEAF

clone_size: few
j_call: TRBJ2-2
v_call: TRBV28
cdr3_length: 14
cdr3_aa: ASSLPGTGNTGELF

clone_size: many
j_call: TRBJ2-7
v_call: TRBV18
cdr3_length: 11
cdr3_aa: ASSPGASNEQY

clone_size: many
j_call: TRBJ2-5
v_call: TRBV6-1
cdr3_length: 14
cdr3_aa: ASSEVAGRARETQY

clone_size: many
j_call: TRBJ1-2
v_call: TRBV18
cdr3_length: 13
cdr3_aa: ASSPPGQFGYGYT

clone_size: NA
j_call: TRBJ2-2
v_call: TRBV5-1
cdr3_length: 13
cdr3_aa: TSSLEQGGTGELF

clone_size: many
j_call: TRBJ2-1
v_call: TRBV7-9
cdr3_length: 17
cdr3_aa: ASSKKSNIGGTHYNEQF

clone_size: NA
j_call: TRBJ2-7
v_call: TRBV7-3
cdr3_length: 11
cdr3_aa: ASSWQGYYEQY

clone_size: NA
j_call: TRBJ1-5
v_call: TRBV7-6
cdr3_length: 11
cdr3_aa: ASSLGGGNAQH

clone_size: NA
j_call: TRBJ1-4
v_call: TRBV12-3/TRBV12-4
cdr3_length: 14
cdr3_aa: ASSFRVLATNEKLF

clone_size: few
j_call: TRBJ2-5
v_call: TRBV6-1
cdr3_length: 12
cdr3_aa: ASPGSGGEETQY

clone_size: NA
j_call: TRBJ1-1
v_call: TRBV30
cdr3_length: 11
cdr3_aa: AWSGAWDTEAF

clone_size: NA
j_call: TRBJ1-6
v_call: TRBV7-9
cdr3_length: 12
cdr3_aa: ASSLQGEISPLH

clone_size: NA
j_call: TRBJ2-1
v_call: TRBV28
cdr3_length: 14
cdr3_aa: ASSESVAGGRNEQF

clone_size: many
j_call: TRBJ2-2
v_call: TRBV2
cdr3_length: 11
cdr3_aa: ASTWTAPGELF

clone_size: many
j_call: TRBJ2-7
v_call: TRBV7-9
cdr3_length: 13
cdr3_aa: ASSSRTSGGNEQY

clone_size: many
j_call: TRBJ2-7
v_call: TRBV11-2
cdr3_length: 12
cdr3_aa: ASSQEGGSYEQY

clone_size: NA
j_call: TRBJ1-2
v_call: TRBV4-1
cdr3_length: 12
cdr3_aa: ASSPQGTGPGYT

clone_size: NA
j_call: TRBJ2-3
v_call: TRBV29-1
cdr3_length: 12
cdr3_aa: SVRRDPSADTQY

clone_size: many
j_call: TRBJ1-1
v_call: TRBV20-1
cdr3_length: 15
cdr3_aa: SARPRLQKGQGTEAF

clone_size: many
j_call: TRBJ2-1
v_call: TRBV11-2
cdr3_length: 11
cdr3_aa: ASSFPDPDEQF

clone_size: NA
j_call: TRBJ1-2
v_call: TRBV3-1
cdr3_length: 12
cdr3_aa: ASSRRQGPYGYT

clone_size: NA
j_call: TRBJ2-3
v_call: TRBV10-3
cdr3_length: 16
cdr3_aa: AINQLTIDFSGTDTQY

clone_size: many
j_call: TRBJ2-3
v_call: TRBV2
cdr3_length: 15
cdr3_aa: ASSGRGLAASTDTQY

clone_size: NA
j_call: TRBJ1-4
v_call: TRBV15
cdr3_length: 13
cdr3_aa: ATSDREGNNEKLF

clone_size: few
j_call: TRBJ2-7
v_call: TRBV24-1
cdr3_length: 12
cdr3_aa: ATSALALPNKQY

clone_size: NA
j_call: TRBJ1-3
v_call: TRBV11-2
cdr3_length: 15
cdr3_aa: ASTQLHGPVSGNTIY

clone_size: many
j_call: TRBJ2-2
v_call: TRBV28
cdr3_length: 10
cdr3_aa: ASRVDTGELF

clone_size: NA
j_call: TRBJ1-6
v_call: TRBV11-2
cdr3_length: 13
cdr3_aa: ASQRGAGVNSPLH

clone_size: many
j_call: TRBJ2-5
v_call: TRBV12-3/TRBV12-4
cdr3_length: 13
cdr3_aa: ASSRLQGGAETQY

clone_size: many
j_call: TRBJ2-7
v_call: TRBV6-1
cdr3_length: 13
cdr3_aa: ASSAPGQDGYEQY

clone_size: NA
j_call: TRBJ2-1
v_call: TRBV6-1
cdr3_length: 12
cdr3_aa: ASSLTAGVVEQF

clone_size: NA
j_call: TRBJ1-3
v_call: TRBV19
cdr3_length: 11
cdr3_aa: ASSWRSGNTIY

clone_size: few
j_call: TRBJ2-7
v_call: TRBV7-9
cdr3_length: 13
cdr3_aa: ASRRTGTGTYEQY

clone_size: many
j_call: TRBJ1-6
v_call: TRBV6-1
cdr3_length: 12
cdr3_aa: ASRQGRSNSPLH

clone_size: NA
j_call: TRBJ1-5
v_call: TRBV6-6
cdr3_length: 11
cdr3_aa: ASSYSPGTISH

clone_size: many
j_call: TRBJ2-5
v_call: TRBV9
cdr3_length: 13
cdr3_aa: ASSAPDRGPETQY

clone_size: NA
j_call: TRBJ1-4
v_call: TRBV4-2
cdr3_length: 14
cdr3_aa: ASSLESGAANEKLF

clone_size: few
j_call: TRBJ2-7
v_call: TRBV6-2/TRBV6-3
cdr3_length: 12
cdr3_aa: ASSYSGEVSEQY

clone_size: few
j_call: TRBJ2-7
v_call: TRBV4-2
cdr3_length: 12
cdr3_aa: ASSQESSGSEQY

clone_size: many
j_call: TRBJ1-5
v_call: TRBV6-2/TRBV6-3
cdr3_length: 13
cdr3_aa: ASSTDRDGNQPQH

clone_size: NA
j_call: TRBJ2-3
v_call: TRBV6-8
cdr3_length: 13
cdr3_aa: ASFSPSGPTDTQY

clone_size: many
j_call: TRBJ1-5
v_call: TRBV5-1
cdr3_length: 14
cdr3_aa: ASSLDATGRDQPQH

clone_size: NA
j_call: TRBJ1-1
v_call: TRBV5-1
cdr3_length: 14
cdr3_aa: ASSLGVAGLNTEAF

clone_size: NA
j_call: TRBJ1-4
v_call: TRBV7-2
cdr3_length: 12
cdr3_aa: ASSRTAANEKLF

clone_size: many
j_call: TRBJ2-1
v_call: TRBV28
cdr3_length: 14
cdr3_aa: ASSPHDGSPYNEQF